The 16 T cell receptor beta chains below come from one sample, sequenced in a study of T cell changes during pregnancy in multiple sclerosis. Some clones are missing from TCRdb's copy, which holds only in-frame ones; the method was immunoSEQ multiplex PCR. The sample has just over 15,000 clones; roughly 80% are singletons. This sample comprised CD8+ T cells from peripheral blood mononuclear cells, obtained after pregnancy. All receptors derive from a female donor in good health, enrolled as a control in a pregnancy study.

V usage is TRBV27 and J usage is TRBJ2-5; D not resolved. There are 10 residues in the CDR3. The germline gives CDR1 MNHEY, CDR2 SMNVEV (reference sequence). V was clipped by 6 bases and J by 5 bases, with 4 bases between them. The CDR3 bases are TGTGCCAGCAGCCGGGAGACCCAGTACTTC. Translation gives CASSRETQYF.

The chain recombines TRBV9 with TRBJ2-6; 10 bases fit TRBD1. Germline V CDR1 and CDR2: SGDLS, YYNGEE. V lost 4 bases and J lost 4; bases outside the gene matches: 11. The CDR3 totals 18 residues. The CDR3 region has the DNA TGTGCCAGCAGCTCCCGGACAGGGGGGCGCTTGGGGGCCAACGTCCTGACTTTC. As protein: CASSSRTGGRLGANVLTF.

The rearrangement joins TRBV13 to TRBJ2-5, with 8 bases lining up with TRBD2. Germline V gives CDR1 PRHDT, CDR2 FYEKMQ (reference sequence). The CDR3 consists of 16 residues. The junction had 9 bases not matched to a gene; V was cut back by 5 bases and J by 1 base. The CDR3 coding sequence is TGTGCCAGCAGCCCCAAGATGAGCGGGGGCCAAGAGACCCAGTACTTC. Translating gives CASSPKMSGGQETQYF.

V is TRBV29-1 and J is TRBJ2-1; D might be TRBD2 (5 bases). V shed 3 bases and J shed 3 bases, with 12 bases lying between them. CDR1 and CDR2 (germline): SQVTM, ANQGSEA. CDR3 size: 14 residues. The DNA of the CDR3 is TGCAGCGTTGAGGGTGTGGGAGTCTACAATGAGCAGTTCTTC. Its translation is CSVEGVGVYNEQFF.

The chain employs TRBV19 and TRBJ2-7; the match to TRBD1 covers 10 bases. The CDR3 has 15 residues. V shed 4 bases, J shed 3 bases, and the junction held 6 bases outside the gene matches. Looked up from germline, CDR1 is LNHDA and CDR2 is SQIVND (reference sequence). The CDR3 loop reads CASSNHRDRGYEQYF. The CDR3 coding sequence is TGTGCCAGTAGTAACCACCGGGACAGGGGCTACGAGCAGTACTTC.

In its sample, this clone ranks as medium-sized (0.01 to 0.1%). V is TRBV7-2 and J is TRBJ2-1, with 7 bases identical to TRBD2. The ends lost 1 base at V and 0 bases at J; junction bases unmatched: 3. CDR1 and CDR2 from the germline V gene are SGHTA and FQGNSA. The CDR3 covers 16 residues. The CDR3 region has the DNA TGTGCCAGCAGCTTAGTGGGGGGGGGCTCCTACAATGAGCAGTTCTTC. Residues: CASSLVGGGSYNEQFF.

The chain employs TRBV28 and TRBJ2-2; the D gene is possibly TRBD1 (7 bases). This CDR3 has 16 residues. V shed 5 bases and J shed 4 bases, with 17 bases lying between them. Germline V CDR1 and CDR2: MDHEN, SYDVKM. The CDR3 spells CASSLLTRGATGELFF. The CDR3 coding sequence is TGTGCCAGCAGTCTACTAACCAGGGGGGCCACCGGGGAGCTGTTTTTT.

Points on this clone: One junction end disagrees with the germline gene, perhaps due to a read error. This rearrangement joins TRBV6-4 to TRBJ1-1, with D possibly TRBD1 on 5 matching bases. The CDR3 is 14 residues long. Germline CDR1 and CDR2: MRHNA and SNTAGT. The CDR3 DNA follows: TGTGCCATCAGTGAAGGGGAAGAGAGCACTGAAGCTTTCTTT. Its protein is CAISEGEESTEAFF.

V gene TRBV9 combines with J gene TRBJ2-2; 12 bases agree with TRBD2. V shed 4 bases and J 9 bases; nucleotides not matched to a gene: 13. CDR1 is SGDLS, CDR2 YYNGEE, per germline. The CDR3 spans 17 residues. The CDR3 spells CASSRSGLAGSPRELFF. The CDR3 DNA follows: TGTGCCAGCAGCCGGAGTGGACTAGCGGGGAGTCCTAGGGAGCTGTTTTTT.

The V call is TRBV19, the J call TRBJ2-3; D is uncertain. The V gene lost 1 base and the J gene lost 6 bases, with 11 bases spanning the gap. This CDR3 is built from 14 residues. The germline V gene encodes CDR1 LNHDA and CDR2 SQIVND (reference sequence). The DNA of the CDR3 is TGTGCCAGTAGTATAGTCTTTAGAACCGATACGCAGTATTTT. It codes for CASSIVFRTDTQYF.

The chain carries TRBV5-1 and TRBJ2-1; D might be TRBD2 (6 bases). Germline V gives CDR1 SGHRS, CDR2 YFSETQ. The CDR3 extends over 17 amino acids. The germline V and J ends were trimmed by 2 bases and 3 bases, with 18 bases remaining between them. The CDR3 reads CASSLTTGTSIYNEQFF. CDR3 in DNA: TGCGCCAGCAGCTTAACGACCGGGACTTCTATCTACAATGAGCAGTTCTTC.

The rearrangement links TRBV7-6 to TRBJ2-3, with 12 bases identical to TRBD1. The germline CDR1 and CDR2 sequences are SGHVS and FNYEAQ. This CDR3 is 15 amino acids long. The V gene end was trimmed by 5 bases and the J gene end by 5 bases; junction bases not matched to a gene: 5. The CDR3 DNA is TGTGCCAGCAGCCTCCGGGACAGGGGGCGAGATACGCAGTATTTT. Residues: CASSLRDRGRDTQYF.

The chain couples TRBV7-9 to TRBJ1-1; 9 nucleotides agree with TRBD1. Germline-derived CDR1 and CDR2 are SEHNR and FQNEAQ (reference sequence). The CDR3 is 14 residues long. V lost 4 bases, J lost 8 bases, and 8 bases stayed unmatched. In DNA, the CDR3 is TGTGCCAGCAGCTCATTACAGGGGGCATCCGAAGCTTTCTTT. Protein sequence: CASSSLQGASEAFF.

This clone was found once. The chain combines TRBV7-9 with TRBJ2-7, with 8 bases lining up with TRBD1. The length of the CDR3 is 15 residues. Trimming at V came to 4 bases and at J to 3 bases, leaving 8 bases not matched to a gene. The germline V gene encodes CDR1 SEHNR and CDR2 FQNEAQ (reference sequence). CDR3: CASSSGQGPFYEQYF. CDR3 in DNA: TGTGCCAGCAGCTCCGGACAGGGACCCTTCTACGAGCAGTACTTC.

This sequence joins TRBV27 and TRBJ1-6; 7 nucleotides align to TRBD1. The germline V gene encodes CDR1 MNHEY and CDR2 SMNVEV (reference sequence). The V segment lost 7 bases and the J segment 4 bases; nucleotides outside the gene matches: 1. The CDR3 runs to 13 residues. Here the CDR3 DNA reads TGTGCCAGCACGGGACAGTATAATTCACCCCTCCACTTT. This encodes CASTGQYNSPLHF.

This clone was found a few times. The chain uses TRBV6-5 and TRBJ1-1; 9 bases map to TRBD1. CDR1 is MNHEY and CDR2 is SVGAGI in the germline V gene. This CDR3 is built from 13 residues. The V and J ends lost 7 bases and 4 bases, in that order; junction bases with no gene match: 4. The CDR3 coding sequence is TGTGCCAGCACGCCGACAGGGGGCACTGAAGCTTTCTTT. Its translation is CASTPTGGTEAFF.